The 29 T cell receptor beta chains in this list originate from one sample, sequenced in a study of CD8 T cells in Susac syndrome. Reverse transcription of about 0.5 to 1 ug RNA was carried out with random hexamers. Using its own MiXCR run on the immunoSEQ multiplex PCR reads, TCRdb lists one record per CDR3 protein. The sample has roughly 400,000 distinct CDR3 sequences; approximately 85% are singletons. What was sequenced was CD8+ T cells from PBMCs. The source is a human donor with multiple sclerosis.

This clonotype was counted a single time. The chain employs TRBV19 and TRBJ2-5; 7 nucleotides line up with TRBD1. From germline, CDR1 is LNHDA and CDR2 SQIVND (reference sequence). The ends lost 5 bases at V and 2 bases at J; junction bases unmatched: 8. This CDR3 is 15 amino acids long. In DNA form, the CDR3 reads TGTGCCAGTAGTGTGGATACAGGGGTGCAAGAGACCCAGTACTTC. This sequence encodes CASSVDTGVQETQYF.

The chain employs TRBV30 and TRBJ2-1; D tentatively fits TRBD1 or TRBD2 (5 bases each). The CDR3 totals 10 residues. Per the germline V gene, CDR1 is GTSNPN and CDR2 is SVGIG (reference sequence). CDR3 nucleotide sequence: TGTGCTATTAGGGGAGAATCGCAGTTCTTC. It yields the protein CAIRGESQFF.

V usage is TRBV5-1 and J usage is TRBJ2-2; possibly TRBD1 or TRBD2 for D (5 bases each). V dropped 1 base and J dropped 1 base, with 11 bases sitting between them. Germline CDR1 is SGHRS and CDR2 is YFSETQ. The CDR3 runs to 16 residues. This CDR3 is CASSLIRDGNTGELFF. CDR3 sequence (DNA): TGCGCCAGCAGCTTGATACGGGACGGGAACACCGGGGAGCTGTTTTTT.

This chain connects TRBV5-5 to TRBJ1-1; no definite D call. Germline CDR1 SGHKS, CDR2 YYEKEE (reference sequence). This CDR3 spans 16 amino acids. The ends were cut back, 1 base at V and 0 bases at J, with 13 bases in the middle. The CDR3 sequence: CASSLTAPRVNTEAFF. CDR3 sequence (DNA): TGTGCCAGCAGCTTGACGGCCCCTAGGGTGAACACTGAAGCTTTCTTT.

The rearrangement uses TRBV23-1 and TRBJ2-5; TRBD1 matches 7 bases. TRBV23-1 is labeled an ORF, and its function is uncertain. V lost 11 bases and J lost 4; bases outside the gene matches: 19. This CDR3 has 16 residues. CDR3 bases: TGCGCCGGCTTTGAGGACTTAGGGGGCAAAAGAGAGACCCAGTACTTC. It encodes CAGFEDLGGKRETQYF.

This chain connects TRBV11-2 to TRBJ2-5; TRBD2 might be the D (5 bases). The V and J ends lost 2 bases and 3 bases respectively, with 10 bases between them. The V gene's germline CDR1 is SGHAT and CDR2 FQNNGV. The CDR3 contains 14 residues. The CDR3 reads CASSLWTHKETQYF. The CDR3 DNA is TGTGCCAGCAGCTTATGGACTCACAAAGAGACCCAGTACTTC.

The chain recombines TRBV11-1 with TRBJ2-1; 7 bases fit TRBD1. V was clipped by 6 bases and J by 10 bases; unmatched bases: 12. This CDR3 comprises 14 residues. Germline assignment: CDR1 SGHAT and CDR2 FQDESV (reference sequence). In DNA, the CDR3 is TGTGCCAGCAGTCGACGCACAGGGGCAATAGAGCAGTTCTTC. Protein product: CASSRRTGAIEQFF.

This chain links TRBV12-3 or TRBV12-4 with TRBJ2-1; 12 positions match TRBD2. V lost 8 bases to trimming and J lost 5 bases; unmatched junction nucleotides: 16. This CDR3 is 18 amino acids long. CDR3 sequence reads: CASRLGLAGGPINNEQFF. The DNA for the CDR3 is TGTGCCAGCCGACTAGGGCTAGCGGGAGGGCCCATAAACAATGAGCAGTTCTTC.

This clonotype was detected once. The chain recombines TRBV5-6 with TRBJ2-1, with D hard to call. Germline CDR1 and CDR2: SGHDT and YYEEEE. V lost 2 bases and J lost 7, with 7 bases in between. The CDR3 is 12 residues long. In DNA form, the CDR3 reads TGTGCCAGCAGCTTCCTTCAAAATGAGCAGTTCTTC. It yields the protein CASSFLQNEQFF.

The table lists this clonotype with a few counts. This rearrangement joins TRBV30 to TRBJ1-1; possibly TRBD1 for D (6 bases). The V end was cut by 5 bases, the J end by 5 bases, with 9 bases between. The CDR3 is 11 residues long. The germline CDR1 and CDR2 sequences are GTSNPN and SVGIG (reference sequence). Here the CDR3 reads CAWSRGTEAFF. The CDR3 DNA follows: TGTGCCTGGTCGAGGGGGACTGAAGCTTTCTTT. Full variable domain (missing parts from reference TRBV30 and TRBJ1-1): SQTIHQWPATLVQPVGSPLSLECTVEGTSNPNLYWYRQAAGRGLQLLFYSVGIGQISSEVPQNLSASRPQDRQFILSSKKLLLSDSGFYLCAWSRGTEAFFGQGTRLTVV.

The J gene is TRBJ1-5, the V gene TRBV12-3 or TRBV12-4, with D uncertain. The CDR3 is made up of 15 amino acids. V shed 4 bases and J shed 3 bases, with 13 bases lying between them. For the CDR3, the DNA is TGTGCCAGCAGTTCCGGACTGAGCTACAATCAGCCCCAGCATTTT. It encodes CASSSGLSYNQPQHF.

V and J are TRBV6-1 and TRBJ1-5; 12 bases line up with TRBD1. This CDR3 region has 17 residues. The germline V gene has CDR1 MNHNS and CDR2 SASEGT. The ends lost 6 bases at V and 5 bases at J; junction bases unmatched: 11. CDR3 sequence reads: CASRHPGQGATDQPQHF. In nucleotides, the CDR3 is TGTGCCAGCAGACACCCGGGACAGGGGGCAACAGATCAGCCCCAGCATTTT.

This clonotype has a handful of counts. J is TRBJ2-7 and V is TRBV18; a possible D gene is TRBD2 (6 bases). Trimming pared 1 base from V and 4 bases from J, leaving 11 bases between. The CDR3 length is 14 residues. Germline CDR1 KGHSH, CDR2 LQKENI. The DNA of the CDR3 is TGTGCCAGCTCACCACTGGGAGGTTCTTACGAGCAGTACTTC. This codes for CASSPLGGSYEQYF.

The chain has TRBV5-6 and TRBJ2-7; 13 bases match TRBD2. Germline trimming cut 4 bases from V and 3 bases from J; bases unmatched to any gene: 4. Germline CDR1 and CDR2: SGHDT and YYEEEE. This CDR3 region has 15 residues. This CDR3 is CASSTGLAGVYEQYF. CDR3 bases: TGTGCCAGCAGCACAGGACTAGCGGGGGTCTACGAGCAGTACTTC.

The chain's CDR3 is CASSLRGSSTNEKLFF. Here the CDR3 DNA reads TGTGCCAGCAGCCTGAGAGGGAGCTCAACTAATGAAAAACTGTTTTTT. The chain couples TRBV5-5 to TRBJ1-4; D not certain. CDR1 and CDR2 from the germline V gene are SGHKS and YYEKEE (reference sequence). The germline V and J ends were trimmed by 4 bases and 0 bases, with 13 bases remaining between them. The CDR3 is 16 residues long. Full variable domain (missing parts from reference TRBV5-5 and TRBJ1-4): DAGVTQSPTHLIKTRGQQVTLRCSPISGHKSVSWYQQVLGQGPQFIFQYYEKEERGRGNFPDRFSARQFPNYSSELNVNALLLGDSALYLCASSLRGSSTNEKLFFGSGTQLSVL.

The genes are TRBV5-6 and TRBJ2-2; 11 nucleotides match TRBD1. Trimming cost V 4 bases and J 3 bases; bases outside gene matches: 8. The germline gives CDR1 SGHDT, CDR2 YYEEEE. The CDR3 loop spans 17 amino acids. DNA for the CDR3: TGTGCCAGCAGCCCCGGACAGGGGGCAGGGGACACCGGGGAGCTGTTTTTT. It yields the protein CASSPGQGAGDTGELFF. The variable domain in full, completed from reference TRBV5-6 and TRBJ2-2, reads DAGVTQSPTHLIKTRGQQVTLRCSPKSGHDTVSWYQQALGQGPQFIFQYYEEEERQRGNFPDRFSGHQFPNYSSELNVNALLLGDSALYLCASSPGQGAGDTGELFFGEGSRLTVL.

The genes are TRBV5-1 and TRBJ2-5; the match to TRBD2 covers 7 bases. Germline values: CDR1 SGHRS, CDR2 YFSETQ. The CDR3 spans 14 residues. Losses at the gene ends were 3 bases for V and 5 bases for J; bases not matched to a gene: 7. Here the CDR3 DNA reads TGCGCCAGCAGCTCACTGACTAGCAAGGAGACCCAGTACTTC. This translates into CASSSLTSKETQYF.

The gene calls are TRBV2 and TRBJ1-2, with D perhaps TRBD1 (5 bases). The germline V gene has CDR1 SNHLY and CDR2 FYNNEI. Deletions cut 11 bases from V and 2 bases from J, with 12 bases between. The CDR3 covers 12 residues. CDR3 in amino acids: CADNRDNYGYTF. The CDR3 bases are TGTGCCGATAACCGGGACAACTATGGCTACACCTTC.

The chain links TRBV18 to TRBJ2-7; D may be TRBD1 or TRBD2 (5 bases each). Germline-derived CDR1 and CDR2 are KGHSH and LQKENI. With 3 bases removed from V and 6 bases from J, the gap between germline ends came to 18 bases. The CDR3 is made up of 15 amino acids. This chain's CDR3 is CASSPLGESPSEQYF. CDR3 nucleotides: TGTGCCAGCTCACCCCTGGGGGAGTCGCCGTCCGAGCAGTACTTC.

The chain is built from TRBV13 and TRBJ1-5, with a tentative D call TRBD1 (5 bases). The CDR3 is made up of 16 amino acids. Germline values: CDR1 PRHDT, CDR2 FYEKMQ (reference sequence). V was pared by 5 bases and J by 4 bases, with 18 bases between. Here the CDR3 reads CASSKMGPGGNQPQHF. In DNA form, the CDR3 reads TGTGCCAGCAGCAAAATGGGACCTGGAGGGAATCAGCCCCAGCATTTT.

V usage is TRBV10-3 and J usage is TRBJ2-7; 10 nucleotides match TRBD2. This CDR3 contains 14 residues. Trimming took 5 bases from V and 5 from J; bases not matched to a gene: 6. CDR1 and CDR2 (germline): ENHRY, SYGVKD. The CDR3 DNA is TGTGCCATCAGTATAGGGCTAGCGGGAGACGAGCAGTACTTC. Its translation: CAISIGLAGDEQYF.

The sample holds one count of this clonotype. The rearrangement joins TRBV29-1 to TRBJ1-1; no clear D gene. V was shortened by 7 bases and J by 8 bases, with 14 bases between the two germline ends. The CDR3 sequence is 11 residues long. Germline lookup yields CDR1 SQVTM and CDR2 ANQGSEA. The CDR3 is CSAPLAGEAFF. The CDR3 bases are TGCAGCGCCCCTTTAGCCGGGGAAGCTTTCTTT.

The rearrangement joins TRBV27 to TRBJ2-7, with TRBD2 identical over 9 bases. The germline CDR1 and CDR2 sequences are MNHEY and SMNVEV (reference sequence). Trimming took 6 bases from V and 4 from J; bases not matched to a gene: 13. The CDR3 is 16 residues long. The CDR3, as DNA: TGTGCCAGCAGCTTAGCGCCGGGACTAGCCTTATACGAGCAGTACTTC. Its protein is CASSLAPGLALYEQYF.

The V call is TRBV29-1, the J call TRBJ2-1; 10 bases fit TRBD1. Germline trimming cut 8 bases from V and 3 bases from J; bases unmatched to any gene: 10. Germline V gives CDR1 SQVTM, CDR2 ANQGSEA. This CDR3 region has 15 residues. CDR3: CSSYTGTGVYNEQFF. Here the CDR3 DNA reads TGCAGCTCCTACACCGGGACAGGGGTCTACAATGAGCAGTTCTTC.

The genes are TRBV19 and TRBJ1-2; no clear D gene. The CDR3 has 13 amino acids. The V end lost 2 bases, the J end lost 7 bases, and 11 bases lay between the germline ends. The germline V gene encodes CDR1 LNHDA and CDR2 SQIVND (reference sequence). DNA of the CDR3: TGTGCCAGTAGTATATGGAACGCCCGTGGCTACACCTTC. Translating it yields CASSIWNARGYTF.

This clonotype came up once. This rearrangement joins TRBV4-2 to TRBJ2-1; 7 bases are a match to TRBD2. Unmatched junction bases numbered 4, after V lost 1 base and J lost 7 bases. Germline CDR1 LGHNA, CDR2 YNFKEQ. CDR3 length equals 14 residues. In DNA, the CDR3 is TGTGCCAGCAGCCAAGGTCCGGGGGGTAATGAGCAGTTCTTC. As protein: CASSQGPGGNEQFF.

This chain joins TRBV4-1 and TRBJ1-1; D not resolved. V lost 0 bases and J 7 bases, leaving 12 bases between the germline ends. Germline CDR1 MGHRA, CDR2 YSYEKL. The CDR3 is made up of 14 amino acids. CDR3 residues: CASSQDGTPNEAFF. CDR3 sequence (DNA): TGCGCCAGCAGCCAAGATGGCACACCGAATGAAGCTTTCTTT.

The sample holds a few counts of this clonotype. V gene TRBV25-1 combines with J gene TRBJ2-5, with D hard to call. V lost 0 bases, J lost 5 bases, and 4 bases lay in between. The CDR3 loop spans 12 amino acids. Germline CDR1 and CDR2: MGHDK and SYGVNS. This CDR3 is CASSEYMETQYF. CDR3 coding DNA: TGTGCCAGCAGTGAATATATGGAGACCCAGTACTTC.

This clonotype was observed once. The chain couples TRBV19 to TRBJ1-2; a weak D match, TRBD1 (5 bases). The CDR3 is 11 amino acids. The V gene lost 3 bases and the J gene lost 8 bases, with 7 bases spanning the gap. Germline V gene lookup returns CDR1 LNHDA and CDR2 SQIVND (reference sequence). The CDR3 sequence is CASSMGLGYTF. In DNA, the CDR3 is TGTGCCAGTAGTATGGGGCTAGGCTACACCTTC.